This T cell receptor beta chain was profiled in a study of T cells in Graves' hyperthyroidism and ophthalmopathy. With V trimmed by 0 bases and J by 2 bases, 1 base remained unmatched. CDR1 DFQATT and CDR2 SNEGSKA come from the germline V gene (reference sequence). The CDR3 sequence is 15 residues long. Amplification yielded TCR beta CDR3 regions, with RNA transcripts as the source. The primer set for the first-round RT-PCR of the TCR CDR3 was HTBI. TCRdb reprocessed the multiplex PCR reads with MiXCR, giving one entry per CDR3 protein. The data hold 730,000 or so distinct CDR3 sequences, with approximately 19% observed a single time. Points from the study as a whole: Patients with ophthalmopathy were separated from those with stable hyperthyroidism by a 13 V-J model. Before onset, by a median of approximately 5.9 months, the model predicted ophthalmopathy.

Comments on this clonotype: As yet, its antigen is unknown.

The origin of this receptor is a woman between 45 and 60 years old with Graves' hyperthyroidism that later progressed to Graves' ophthalmopathy. Sequenced material: blood. The chain couples TRBV20-1 to TRBJ1-5; TRBD1 matches at 10 bases. The CDR3 DNA sequence: TGCAGTGCTAGAGAGACAGGGGGCCGCAATCAGCCCCAGCATTTT. It yields the protein CSARETGGRNQPQHF.